This entry describes one TCR beta chain. Its antigen is currently unknown. This record comes from a study of cytomegalovirus exposure and HLA in healthy donors. Study overall: Of all 380 or so donors who were genotyped, roughly 81% belonged to the Caucasian-associated ancestry cluster. Study findings and constraints: In a later analysis, TCR beta V- and J-gene trimming was associated with a missense DCLRE1C variant.

The PCR made use of 60 Vbeta and 13 Jbeta primers. Only in-frame clones appear in the TCRdb table, and some are missing; sequencing was by immunoSEQ multiplex PCR. The table includes some 100,000 clones, around 84% detected once. Trimming cost V 5 bases and J 2 bases; bases outside gene matches: 2. The CDR3 runs to 15 residues. Germline V CDR1 and CDR2: MNHEY, SMNVEV (reference sequence). The V and J genes are TRBV27 and TRBJ2-7; 14 nucleotides line up with TRBD2. The sequencing sample was made of PBMCs. This TCR came from a woman between 40 and 50 years old in good health and CMV-seropositive. CDR3 region: CASSEGLAGAYEQYF. CDR3 bases: TGTGCCAGCAGTGAGGGACTAGCGGGAGCCTACGAGCAGTACTTC.